The 14 T cell receptor beta chains below all came from one sample that was sequenced in a study of identical twins. TCRdb processed the 5' RACE reads anew with MiXCR; each CDR3 protein has one entry. The top ten clones hold around 8.1% of a sample with approximately 140,000 distinct CDR3 sequences, 3% to 4.5% of them seen once. Specimen: memory T cells sorted from blood. The source of these receptors is a man younger than 30 in good health.

This clonotype has a count of ten or more. V usage is TRBV12-3 or TRBV12-4 and J usage is TRBJ1-5; 8 nucleotides align to TRBD1. V shed 7 bases and J 7 bases; nucleotides not matched to a gene: 9. The CDR3 length is 14 residues. The CDR3 protein is CASTWGQVRQPQHF. CDR3 DNA sequence: TGTGCCAGCACGTGGGGACAGGTTCGGCAGCCCCAGCATTTT.

Ten or more counts support this clonotype. V and J are TRBV20-1 and TRBJ2-5, with a tentative D call TRBD1 (7 bases). There are 14 residues in the CDR3. Germline CDR1 reads DFQATT; CDR2 reads SNEGSKA (reference sequence). V lost 3 bases and J lost 5, with 16 bases in between. DNA of the CDR3: TGCAGTGCTAGTGCGGGACAGTCCATGGAGACCCAGTACTTC. Translation gives CSASAGQSMETQYF.

At least ten counts were recorded for this clonotype. The rearrangement uses TRBV27 and TRBJ2-7, with D possibly matching TRBD2 (6 bases). Per germline, CDR1 MNHEY and CDR2 SMNVEV (reference sequence). The CDR3 length is 12 residues. V was clipped by 4 bases and J by 6 bases, with 10 bases between them. CDR3 sequence reads: CASSSYSGEQYF. The CDR3 bases are TGTGCCAGCAGTTCTTATAGCGGCGAGCAGTACTTC.

The table lists this clonotype with many counts. This chain connects TRBV18 to TRBJ2-7; unclear D gene. Per germline, CDR1 KGHSH and CDR2 LQKENI. The CDR3 covers 12 residues. V was clipped by 0 bases and J by 6 bases, with 6 bases between them. This CDR3 reads CASSPPAGEQYF. The CDR3 nucleotides read TGTGCCAGCTCACCACCGGCTGGCGAGCAGTACTTC.

The chain employs TRBV30 and TRBJ2-5; TRBD1 matches at 9 bases. CDR3 length: 15 residues. Germline values: CDR1 GTSNPN, CDR2 SVGIG (reference sequence). V was pared by 0 bases and J by 4 bases, with 6 bases of the junction left unmatched. As DNA, the CDR3 is TGTGCCTGGAGTGTAGGACAGGGGAAGAGAGAGACCCAGTACTTC. Its protein product is CAWSVGQGKRETQYF.

This clonotype was detected many times. CDR3 in DNA: TGCGCCAGCAGCTTTTGGGGGGCGGGGGGCAATGAGCAGTTCTTC. Translated: CASSFWGAGGNEQFF. The chain combines TRBV5-1 with TRBJ2-1; TRBD2 matches 8 bases. CDR3 length: 15 residues. V was clipped by 2 bases and J by 6 bases; unmatched bases: 7. From germline, CDR1 is SGHRS and CDR2 YFSETQ.

In its sample, this clonotype was seen a few times. This chain's CDR3 is CASSIQGGGQETQYF. In DNA form, the CDR3 reads TGTGCCAGTAGTATACAGGGTGGGGGGCAAGAGACCCAGTACTTC. V and J are TRBV19 and TRBJ2-5; D is perhaps TRBD2 (6 bases). This CDR3 has 15 residues. Germline V gene sequence: CDR1 LNHDA, CDR2 SQIVND (reference sequence). The V and J ends lost 2 bases and 2 bases respectively, with 12 bases between them.

This clonotype was detected many times. CDR3 in amino acids: CASTGQGRFEQYF. In nucleotides, the CDR3 is TGTGCCAGTACGGGACAGGGTAGATTCGAGCAGTACTTC. V is TRBV19 and J is TRBJ2-7, with 9 nucleotides matching TRBD1. CDR1 and CDR2 from the germline V gene are LNHDA and SQIVND (reference sequence). The CDR3 runs to 13 residues. V was pared by 7 bases and J by 6 bases, with 7 bases of the junction left unmatched.

This clonotype was counted at least ten times. The V gene is TRBV6-1, the J gene TRBJ1-2; 11 bases map to TRBD1. The CDR3 contains 15 residues. V lost 8 bases and J lost 5; bases outside the gene matches: 10. Germline CDR1 and CDR2: MNHNS and SASEGT. For the CDR3, the DNA is TGTGCCAGCTTTGGACAGGGGGCGCAGGGGTATGGCTACACCTTC. It encodes CASFGQGAQGYGYTF.

The sample holds many counts of this clonotype. This chain links TRBV12-3 or TRBV12-4 with TRBJ2-2; tentatively, D is TRBD1 or TRBD2 (6 bases each). V shed 5 bases and J shed 2 bases, with 18 bases lying between them. The CDR3 has 17 residues. CDR3 in DNA: TGTGCCAGCAGTCCACAAGGGGGGTGGGGTAACACCGGGGAGCTGTTTTTT. Its translation is CASSPQGGWGNTGELFF.

The sample holds many counts of this clonotype. The J gene is TRBJ2-1, the V gene TRBV11-1; 7 nucleotides match TRBD2. The CDR3 runs to 15 residues. The junction had 9 bases not matched to a gene; V was cut back by 5 bases and J by 5 bases. Germline CDR1 is SGHAT and CDR2 is FQDESV (reference sequence). The CDR3 DNA sequence: TGTGCCAGCAGCCGCCGGGGGGATCGGGACAATGAGCAGTTCTTC. Translating it yields CASSRRGDRDNEQFF.

This clonotype was detected many times. The chain has TRBV14 and TRBJ2-1; 10 nucleotides line up with TRBD2. The CDR3 runs to 16 residues. After removal of 2 bases from V and 2 bases from J, the junction contained 3 bases not matched to a gene. CDR1 is SGHDN, CDR2 FVKESK, per germline. The CDR3 nucleotides read TGTGCCAGCAGCCAAAGCGGGAGGGTAACCTACAATGAGCAGTTCTTC. This sequence encodes CASSQSGRVTYNEQFF.

The sample holds many counts of this clonotype. The chain links TRBV27 to TRBJ2-1; 7 nucleotides match TRBD1. With 5 bases clipped from V and 5 bases from J, the junction kept 9 bases outside the gene matches. The CDR3 is made up of 15 amino acids. Germline V gene data show CDR1 as MNHEY and CDR2 as SMNVEV (reference sequence). The CDR3 sequence: CASSLRWTGNNEQFF. The CDR3 bases are TGTGCCAGCAGTCTCCGATGGACAGGTAACAATGAGCAGTTCTTC.

This clonotype was seen many times. The genes are TRBV2 and TRBJ2-3; 12 bases line up with TRBD2. Trimming at V came to 5 bases and at J to 4 bases, leaving 4 bases not matched to a gene. The CDR3 totals 15 residues. Germline CDR1 is SNHLY and CDR2 is FYNNEI. This CDR3 is CASSPGLAGSDTQYF. In nucleotides, the CDR3 is TGTGCCAGCAGTCCCGGACTAGCGGGATCAGATACGCAGTATTTT.